Listed here are 26 T cell receptor beta chains from one sample, sequenced in a study of cytomegalovirus exposure and HLA in healthy donors. The PCR employed 60 Vbeta primers together with 13 Jbeta primers. Using immunoSEQ multiplex PCR, the repertoire was profiled, and TCRdb retains in-frame clones only, with some absent. The sample contains 100,000 or so clones, approximately 80% of which appear only once. The sample was PBMCs. These receptors were obtained from a female donor in good health and CMV-seropositive.

The chain joins TRBV7-2 to TRBJ1-2, with TRBD1 matching 10 bases. In germline, CDR1 is SGHTA, CDR2 FQGNSA. The CDR3 extends over 17 amino acids. Trimming removed 5 bases from V and 3 bases from J; junction bases left unmatched: 12. CDR3 region: CASSISTPGQGYYGYTF. The CDR3 coding sequence is TGTGCCAGCAGCATATCAACCCCGGGACAGGGGTACTATGGCTACACCTTC.

This clone was detected only once. The same CDR3 can be traced to other DNA sequences in this sample. This chain connects TRBV30 to TRBJ1-5; D is undetermined. Trimming removed 1 base from V and 2 bases from J, with 6 bases in between. The length of the CDR3 is 13 residues. The germline gives CDR1 GTSNPN, CDR2 SVGIG (reference sequence). CDR3 in amino acids: CAWSAGGNQPQHF. CDR3 DNA sequence: TGTGCCTGGAGTGCCGGAGGCAATCAGCCCCAGCATTTT.

This chain connects TRBV5-8 to TRBJ1-2, with 7 bases aligning to TRBD1. V shed 3 bases and J 2 bases; nucleotides not matched to a gene: 16. Germline V gene lookup returns CDR1 SGHTS and CDR2 YDEGEE. The CDR3 loop spans 18 amino acids. The CDR3 DNA is TGTGCCAGCAGCTCCAGCATTCGGGACAGTGTGGGGAACTATGGCTACACCTTC. The encoded protein is CASSSSIRDSVGNYGYTF.

V is TRBV5-4 and J is TRBJ2-7, with 7 positions matching TRBD1. The CDR3 consists of 13 residues. The V segment lost 0 bases and the J segment 7 bases; nucleotides outside the gene matches: 4. Germline V gene sequence: CDR1 SGHNT, CDR2 YYREEE (reference sequence). The CDR3 DNA is TGTGCCAGCAGCTTGGACAGGGGTCGGGAGCAGTACTTC. Its translation is CASSLDRGREQYF.

The chain is built from TRBV6-5 and TRBJ2-5; possibly TRBD2 for D (6 bases). The CDR3 runs 15 residues. Trimming stripped 1 base from V and 0 bases from J, with 9 bases between. Germline CDR1 and CDR2: MNHEY and SVGAGI. The CDR3 region is CASSYFRDYQETQYF. Written as DNA, the CDR3 is TGTGCCAGCAGTTACTTCCGGGACTACCAAGAGACCCAGTACTTC.

The rearrangement links TRBV2 to TRBJ2-5, with D possibly being TRBD2 (7 bases). Trimming removed 6 bases from V and 3 bases from J, with 20 bases in between. CDR3 length: 16 amino acids. Germline CDR1 reads SNHLY; CDR2 reads FYNNEI. The CDR3 sequence is CASRTLARGAKETQYF. The CDR3 DNA reads TGTGCCAGCAGAACACTAGCACGGGGGGCCAAAGAGACCCAGTACTTC.

V gene TRBV6-4 combines with J gene TRBJ2-1, with 10 bases lining up with TRBD2. CDR3 length: 16 residues. Trimming removed 0 bases from V and 7 bases from J; junction bases left unmatched: 6. CDR1 is MRHNA, CDR2 SNTAGT, per germline. The CDR3 loop reads CASSDSRKRGGNEQFF. As DNA, the CDR3 is TGTGCCAGCAGTGACTCTAGGAAGCGGGGGGGTAATGAGCAGTTCTTC.

This rearrangement joins TRBV29-1 to TRBJ2-1, with TRBD1 identical over 9 bases. Per the germline V gene, CDR1 is SQVTM and CDR2 is ANQGSEA. CDR3 length: 12 residues. The V segment lost 7 bases and the J segment 9 bases; nucleotides outside the gene matches: 7. For the CDR3, the DNA is TGCAGCGCTGGGGACAGGGTGGGTGAGCAGTTCTTC. This translates into CSAGDRVGEQFF.

This chain joins TRBV2 and TRBJ2-5, with 12 bases fitting TRBD2. The ends lost 10 bases at V and 7 bases at J; junction bases unmatched: 7. CDR3 length: 13 amino acids. Germline values: CDR1 SNHLY, CDR2 FYNNEI. CDR3 nucleotides: TGTGCCACCATGACTAGCGGGGGAGGGACCCAGTACTTC. Translation gives CATMTSGGGTQYF.

This chain connects TRBV14 to TRBJ2-3, with TRBD2 as a possible D gene (5 bases). Germline values: CDR1 SGHDN, CDR2 FVKESK. CDR3 length equals 16 residues. Deletions cut 0 bases from V and 5 bases from J, with 15 bases between. CDR3 residues: CASSQEGEGVVDTQYF. For the CDR3, the DNA is TGTGCCAGCAGCCAAGAAGGAGAGGGAGTAGTAGATACGCAGTATTTT.

This chain joins TRBV21-1 and TRBJ2-1; the table's TRBD2 call for D was not verified on the DNA. TRBV21-1 represents a pseudogene. The CDR3 spans 17 residues. Here the CDR3 reads CASSLRDLRTKDNEQFF. In DNA, the CDR3 is TGTGCCAGCAGCTTACGGGACCTACGGACTAAAGACAATGAGCAGTTCTTC.

V gene TRBV18 combines with J gene TRBJ2-2; 8 bases are a match to TRBD1. The trim removed 6 bases at V and 2 bases at J, leaving 5 bases unmatched. This CDR3 comprises 15 residues. Per germline, CDR1 KGHSH and CDR2 LQKENI. CDR3 residues: CASSPGTGNTGELFF. The CDR3 DNA follows: TGTGCCAGCTCCCCCGGGACAGGAAACACCGGGGAGCTGTTTTTT.

This clone was observed a single time. The CDR3 nucleotides are TGTGCCAGCAGTGAAGAGGGGGGGGTGGGTGAGCAGTTCTTC. Translating it yields CASSEEGGVGEQFF. This rearrangement joins TRBV6-1 to TRBJ2-1; tentative D call: TRBD2 (7 bases). Trimming removed 1 base at V and 9 bases at J, with 13 bases between. This CDR3 is built from 14 residues. Germline V gene lookup returns CDR1 MNHNS and CDR2 SASEGT.

The chain recombines TRBV7-2 with TRBJ2-5, with 12 bases aligning to TRBD2. CDR1 is SGHTA and CDR2 is FQGNSA in the germline V gene. V shed 1 base, J shed 4 bases, and the junction held 1 base outside the gene matches. The CDR3 contains 15 residues. CDR3 protein: CASSLVLAGGETQYF. CDR3 DNA sequence: TGTGCCAGCAGCTTAGTACTAGCGGGGGGAGAGACCCAGTACTTC.

The CDR3 loop is CASSPTGINEQYF. The CDR3 coding sequence is TGTGCCAGCAGCCCGACAGGGATCAACGAGCAGTACTTC. This chain links TRBV5-6 with TRBJ2-7; 7 bases map to TRBD1. J lost 5 bases, V lost 4 bases, and 6 bases had no gene match. The germline CDR1 and CDR2 sequences are SGHDT and YYEEEE. CDR3 size: 13 residues.

V usage is TRBV7-8 and J usage is TRBJ2-2; 7 nucleotides agree with TRBD2. The CDR3 is 14 amino acids. Germline loops: CDR1 SGHVS, CDR2 FQNEAQ. V lost 6 bases and J lost 7; bases outside the gene matches: 8. CDR3 bases: TGTGCCAGCAGAAAGGCGGGCGGGAGCGGGGAGCTGTTTTTT. Protein sequence: CASRKAGGSGELFF.

CDR3 DNA sequence: TGTGCCAGCAGTGATGGGACAGACTATGGCTACACCTTC. Its protein product is CASSDGTDYGYTF. This chain joins TRBV25-1 and TRBJ1-2, with 7 bases identical to TRBD1. CDR1 and CDR2 from the germline V gene are MGHDK and SYGVNS. The CDR3 is made up of 13 amino acids. Germline trimming cut 3 bases from V and 3 bases from J; bases unmatched to any gene: 1.

This clone was recorded a few times. The CDR3 reads CASSEYGRGLNNEQFF. The CDR3 DNA follows: TGTGCCAGCAGTGAATATGGCAGGGGCCTCAACAATGAGCAGTTCTTC. The chain combines TRBV25-1 with TRBJ2-1; D may be TRBD1 (6 bases). The CDR3 contains 16 residues. The germline V gene has CDR1 MGHDK and CDR2 SYGVNS. Trimming took 0 bases from V and 5 from J, leaving 14 bases between them.

The rearrangement joins TRBV2 to TRBJ2-5; TRBD2 matches at 9 bases. The ends lost 6 bases at V and 2 bases at J; junction bases unmatched: 7. The V gene's germline CDR1 is SNHLY and CDR2 FYNNEI. The CDR3 is 15 amino acids. CDR3: CASSLAGATQETQYF. CDR3 coding DNA: TGTGCCAGCAGCTTAGCGGGGGCTACTCAAGAGACCCAGTACTTC.

The chain couples TRBV11-2 to TRBJ2-5; 10 nucleotides agree with TRBD2. Trimming removed 8 bases from V and 4 bases from J; junction bases left unmatched: 7. The CDR3 is 14 residues long. Per germline, CDR1 SGHAT and CDR2 FQNNGV. The DNA for the CDR3 is TGTGCCAGCTCGTCAGCGGGAGGGCCAGAGACCCAGTACTTC. The encoded protein is CASSSAGGPETQYF.

The chain uses TRBV25-1 and TRBJ2-7; the match to TRBD2 covers 9 bases. The CDR3 runs 16 residues. With 0 bases clipped from V and 2 bases from J, the junction kept 5 bases outside the gene matches. CDR1 MGHDK and CDR2 SYGVNS come from the germline V gene. CDR3 bases: TGTGCCAGCAGTGAATATGGGGTAGCGGGAGCCTACGAGCAGTACTTC. Its protein product is CASSEYGVAGAYEQYF.

V usage is TRBV18 and J usage is TRBJ2-3, with 12 bases identical to TRBD1. Germline V lookup: CDR1 KGHSH, CDR2 LQKENI. The trim removed 8 bases at V and 2 bases at J, leaving 5 bases unmatched. The CDR3 is made up of 15 amino acids. CDR3 in DNA: TGTGCCAGCCGCTGGGGACAGGGGGCCACAGATACGCAGTATTTT. Its translation: CASRWGQGATDTQYF.

This sequence joins TRBV7-2 and TRBJ2-1, with TRBD2 as a possible D gene (7 bases). CDR1 SGHTA and CDR2 FQGNSA come from the germline V gene. The V end lost 3 bases, the J end lost 0 bases, and 12 bases lay between the germline ends. The CDR3 consists of 16 residues. The CDR3 region has the DNA TGTGCCAGCAGCTTCCGGGCGGGGGCCTCCTACAATGAGCAGTTCTTC. Amino acid sequence: CASSFRAGASYNEQFF.

Of note for this clone: Germline and junction disagree at one end, which may indicate a read error. This specimen includes other DNA sequences encoding the same CDR3. The chain combines TRBV7-2 with TRBJ2-3; D unresolved. The CDR3 is made up of 15 amino acids. From germline, CDR1 is SGHTA and CDR2 FQGNSA. CDR3 nucleotide sequence: TGCGCCAGCAGCTTAGAGCAGGCCCGCACAGATACGCAGTATTTT. Its translation is CASSLEQARTDTQYF.

DNA of the CDR3: TGTGCCAGCAGTTCGGGGACTAGCGGTCTGTCGGGGGAGCAGTACTTC. Protein sequence: CASSSGTSGLSGEQYF. The chain is built from TRBV28 and TRBJ2-7; TRBD2 matches 11 bases. The length of the CDR3 is 16 residues. Trimming at V came to 4 bases and at J to 7 bases, leaving 12 bases not matched to a gene. Germline CDR1 MDHEN, CDR2 SYDVKM.

The V gene is TRBV18, the J gene TRBJ1-3; no reliable D call. V was pared by 3 bases and J by 0 bases, with 12 bases between. CDR3 length equals 16 residues. Germline values: CDR1 KGHSH, CDR2 LQKENI. In nucleotides, the CDR3 is TGTGCCAGCTCACCTTGGGGAGGAGTCTCTGGAAACACCATATATTTT. Translating gives CASSPWGGVSGNTIYF.